This paragraph reports one TCR beta chain. The clone's antigen remains unknown. Base qualities were left out, and no much larger clone turns up one base away. FACS was used to sort naive T cells as CD45RA+ cells and memory T cells as CD45RO+ CD4+ or CD8+ cells. The T cells used for TCR sequencing were obtained from two healthy control subjects. Sorted T cell subsets that were not stimulated were used as baseline controls for the mixed lymphocyte reactions. The Qiagen DNeasy Blood & Tissue Kit was used to extract genomic DNA. CDR1 is given as SEHNR and CDR2 as FQNEAQ, both from the germline V gene (reference sequence). V and J lose 5 bases and 6 bases, and a span of 8 bases separates them. The CDR3 holds 11 amino acids from the cysteine to the phenylalanine. The read is trimmed to its CDR3 DNA, 33 bases read in frame from base 1. These data originate in a study of regulatory dendritic cells for organ transplantation (dated by TCRdb to about 2017). Concerning the study at large: TCRbeta repertoires were sequenced from sorted naive and memory CD4+ and CD8+ T cells before and after allostimulation with regulatory or mature dendritic cells.

Multiplexed two-step PCR with Vbeta-specific forward primers and Jbeta-specific reverse primers was used to amplify TCRbeta CDR3 regions. Through the immunoSEQ service, TCRbeta libraries were sequenced on an Illumina instrument. The source study handled its data this way. IMGT annotation was used to assign V, D and J genes, and synthetic CDR3 analogues were used to correct counts for multiplex PCR bias. The immunoSEQ Analyzer calculated repertoire clonality as one minus the normalized Shannon entropy. Clonal expansion was defined using Fisher's exact test with Benjamini-Hochberg false discovery rate control and a two-tailed threshold of P<0.01. The immuneACCESS repertoire file appears here via TCRdb, limited to in-frame rearrangements. These files lack a portion of the clones; in checked studies, under half of the deficit traces to unresolved V genes, and the cause of the others is not known. V and J calls plus clone size are reproduced from that table; the DNA served to infer D and trimming. The sample includes about 28,000 clones, with roughly 84% observed a single time. 0.4% to 0.5% of the sample goes to the ten largest clones.

The paper's findings and limits, for the study overall: Naive CD4+ and CD8+ T cells showed highly diverse repertoires, whereas memory cells were less diverse and memory CD8+ cells were the most oligoclonal. Among the resting subsets, memory CD8+ T cells contained the most alloreactive TCR clonotypes. Sequencing was done in only a couple of subjects, and the authors reported considerable heterogeneity between individuals in the alloreactive memory CD8+ T cell pool. In both subjects, allostimulation led to expansion of memory CD8+ clones, though the expansion induced by regulatory dendritic cells appeared to be more limited than that induced by mature dendritic cells.

This sequence was found in a human donor in good health. What was sequenced was naive CD8+ T cells from blood. The sample's cell subset or site label is to be understood as: CD45RA+ naive T cells. In this chain, TRBV7-9 is recombined with TRBJ2-7; no D gene can be assigned with confidence. CDR3 loop: CASSLGAEQYF. The nucleotide sequence reads TGTGCCAGCAGCCTTGGAGCCGAGCAGTACTTC. Joined to the reference TRBV7-9 and TRBJ2-7 proteins, this CDR3 gives the full variable domain: DTGVSQNPRHKITKRGQNVTFRCDPISEHNRLYWYRQTLGQGPEFLTYFQNEAQLEKSRLLSDRFSAERPKGSFSTLEIQRTEQGDSAMYLCASSLGAEQYFGPGTRLTVT.